This TCR beta chain appears in the sequencing data of a study of patients and donors after allogeneic stem cell transplantation. Each CDR3 protein gets one entry after TCRdb re-called the RT-PCR reads with MiXCR. The table lists about 960,000 distinct CDR3 sequences, more than 15% of them singletons. CDR3 size: 14 residues. Trimming pared 6 bases from V and 2 bases from J, leaving 10 bases between. The sample comprised blood, either unsorted or a sorted T cell fraction (not recorded which). This TCR derives from a human donor who was either an allogeneic HSCT recipient or a stem cell or donor lymphocyte infusion donor (not recorded which). It is not recorded whose cells these are; they may come from a transplant donor. The V call is TRBV12-3 or TRBV12-4, the J call TRBJ2-2; TRBD1 is a possible D gene (6 bases). The CDR3 sequence is CASRRDTNTGELFF. The CDR3 DNA follows: TGTGCCAGCAGAAGGGACACTAACACCGGGGAGCTGTTTTTT.